These 26 T cell receptor beta chains came from one sample sequenced in a study of blood T cell repertoires in COVID-19. Some clones are missing from TCRdb's copy, which holds only in-frame ones; the method was immunoSEQ multiplex PCR. The sample lists approximately 90,000 clones; around four fifths were seen once. Sequencing was done on a sample of peripheral blood. These receptors came from a woman of 80 years or more with active or convalescent COVID-19.

V is TRBV6-5 and J is TRBJ2-7; TRBD2 aligns across 7 bases. Germline values: CDR1 MNHEY, CDR2 SVGAGI. J was trimmed by 1 base and V by 3 bases; bases with no gene match: 9. The CDR3 is 16 amino acids. CDR3 region: CASSYQHRDYSYEQYF. CDR3 bases: TGTGCCAGCAGTTATCAACACCGGGACTATTCCTACGAGCAGTACTTC.

This chain joins TRBV18 and TRBJ1-6; D is perhaps TRBD1 (6 bases). From germline, CDR1 is KGHSH and CDR2 LQKENI. V was clipped by 2 bases and J by 10 bases, with 12 bases between them. The CDR3 contains 14 residues. The CDR3 nucleotides read TGTGCCAGCTCACCAGGGGGGGCCGGGTCACCCCTCCACTTT. Translation gives CASSPGGAGSPLHF.

The rearrangement links TRBV3-1 (or the pseudogene TRBV3-2) to TRBJ2-7, with TRBD1 identical over 7 bases. Germline CDR1 and CDR2: LGHDT and YNNKEL (reference sequence). The J segment lost 6 bases and the V segment lost 1 base, leaving 3 bases of the junction unmatched. The CDR3 has 13 amino acids. CDR3 coding DNA: TGTGCCAGCAGCCAAGGCAGGGGGATCGAGCAGTACTTC. It encodes CASSQGRGIEQYF.

The chain couples TRBV19 to TRBJ2-1, with TRBD2 matching over 7 bases. Per the germline V gene, CDR1 is LNHDA and CDR2 is SQIVND (reference sequence). There are 17 residues in the CDR3. J gave up 3 bases and V 3 bases, and 11 bases lay outside the gene matches. This CDR3 is CASSMRKLAENYNEQFF. The CDR3 region has the DNA TGTGCCAGTAGTATGAGAAAGCTAGCGGAAAACTACAATGAGCAGTTCTTC.

The sample holds a few counts of this clone. V gene TRBV6-5 combines with J gene TRBJ1-1; D is unclear. V was clipped by 1 base and J by 5 bases, with 17 bases between them. CDR3 length: 16 amino acids. CDR1 and CDR2 (germline): MNHEY, SVGAGI. The CDR3 sequence: CASSYYTETHGTEAFF. The DNA for the CDR3 is TGTGCCAGCAGTTACTATACCGAAACTCACGGGACTGAAGCTTTCTTT.

The gene calls are TRBV28 and TRBJ1-4; 10 nucleotides align to TRBD1. Germline-derived CDR1 and CDR2 are MDHEN and SYDVKM. The CDR3 runs to 19 residues. The J segment lost 6 bases and the V segment lost 1 base, leaving 14 bases of the junction unmatched. The CDR3 coding sequence is TGTGCCAGCAGTTTATCAGGAGGGACAGGGGAGTTAGGGGATGAAAAACTGTTTTTT. This sequence encodes CASSLSGGTGELGDEKLFF.

This clone was recorded once. The V gene is TRBV9, the J gene TRBJ2-3; no firm D call. V gave up 3 bases and J gave up 5 bases, with 13 bases separating them. The CDR3 runs to 14 residues. Germline CDR1 SGDLS, CDR2 YYNGEE. The CDR3 loop reads CASSEQVGLDTQYF. In DNA form, the CDR3 reads TGTGCCAGCAGCGAACAAGTGGGCCTAGATACGCAGTATTTT.

This clone was seen a handful of times. This sequence joins TRBV5-4 and TRBJ2-5; D is perhaps TRBD1 (6 bases). The CDR3 has 15 residues. Germline loops: CDR1 SGHNT, CDR2 YYREEE (reference sequence). V gave up 0 bases and J gave up 1 base, with 10 bases separating them. The CDR3, as DNA: TGTGCCAGCAGCTTGGGGCAGGGGTTCCAAGAGACCCAGTACTTC. Protein sequence: CASSLGQGFQETQYF. The full variable domain, with the rest looked up from reference TRBV5-4 and TRBJ2-5, is ETGVTQSPTHLIKTRGQQVTLRCSSQSGHNTVSWYQQALGQGPQFIFQYYREEENGRGNFPPRFSGLQFPNYSSELNVNALELDDSALYLCASSLGQGFQETQYFGPGTRLLVL.

The chain has TRBV6-2 or TRBV6-3 and TRBJ1-2, with D perhaps matching TRBD1 (6 bases). Germline lookup yields CDR1 MNHEY and CDR2 SVGEGT. The V and J ends lost 6 bases and 5 bases respectively, with 10 bases between them. This CDR3 is built from 12 residues. CDR3 residues: CASSLTGYGYTF. CDR3 sequence (DNA): TGTGCCAGCAGCCTAACAGGGTATGGCTACACCTTC.

The rearrangement uses TRBV27 and TRBJ2-7; 9 bases align to TRBD1. In germline, CDR1 is MNHEY, CDR2 SMNVEV (reference sequence). The CDR3 has 14 residues. Germline trimming cut 6 bases from V and 6 bases from J; bases unmatched to any gene: 9. The CDR3: CASSSGTGLSEQYF. The CDR3 DNA reads TGTGCCAGCAGCTCCGGGACAGGGCTGTCCGAGCAGTACTTC.

V gene TRBV25-1 combines with J gene TRBJ2-7, with 8 bases matching TRBD1. The J segment lost 4 bases and the V segment lost 3 bases, leaving 5 bases of the junction unmatched. Germline V CDR1 and CDR2: MGHDK, SYGVNS. There are 14 residues in the CDR3. The CDR3 loop is CASSEPGQVYEQYF. The CDR3 region has the DNA TGTGCCAGCAGTGAGCCGGGACAGGTATACGAGCAGTACTTC.

The chain is built from TRBV2 and TRBJ1-5, with 10 bases aligning to TRBD1. Germline V lookup: CDR1 SNHLY, CDR2 FYNNEI. After removal of 6 bases from V and 9 bases from J, the junction contained 8 bases not matched to a gene. This CDR3 contains 14 residues. DNA of the CDR3: TGTGCCAGCAGCCCGACAGGGGGCGATGGGCCCCAGCATTTT. Translating gives CASSPTGGDGPQHF.

The chain carries TRBV18 and TRBJ1-1; D is uncertain. The CDR3 has 12 amino acids. Germline V gene lookup returns CDR1 KGHSH and CDR2 LQKENI. V shed 1 base and J shed 5 bases, with 5 bases lying between them. The CDR3, as DNA: TGTGCCAGCTCACCACGCCAGACTGAAGCTTTCTTT. This encodes CASSPRQTEAFF.

The V and J genes are TRBV5-1 and TRBJ2-3; a possible D gene is TRBD1 (5 bases). CDR3 size: 15 residues. In germline, CDR1 is SGHRS, CDR2 YFSETQ. The V end lost 2 bases, the J end lost 2 bases, and 12 bases lay between the germline ends. The CDR3 nucleotides read TGCGCCAGCAGCTTTTCTGGACACTACACAGATACGCAGTATTTT. Protein: CASSFSGHYTDTQYF.

The chain employs TRBV19 and TRBJ1-4; D may be TRBD1 (5 bases). From germline, CDR1 is LNHDA and CDR2 SQIVND (reference sequence). There are 13 residues in the CDR3. V lost 3 bases to trimming and J lost 7 bases, with 9 bases between them. CDR3 sequence (DNA): TGTGCCAGTAGTATTACAGGCACTGAAAAACTGTTTTTT. The encoded protein is CASSITGTEKLFF.

CDR3 DNA: TGCGCCAGCAGCTTGTCCGGGGGAGACACCGGGGAGCTGTTTTTT. Translation gives CASSLSGGDTGELFF. The chain couples TRBV5-1 to TRBJ2-2; maybe TRBD2 (6 bases). The CDR3 is 15 amino acids. Germline CDR1 reads SGHRS; CDR2 reads YFSETQ. Deletions cut 1 base from V and 3 bases from J, with 10 bases between. The complete variable domain, with remaining parts taken from reference TRBV5-1 and TRBJ2-2, reads KAGVTQTPRYLIKTRGQQVTLSCSPISGHRSVSWYQQTPGQGLQFLFEYFSETQRNKGNFPGRFSGRQFSNSRSEMNVSTLELGDSALYLCASSLSGGDTGELFFGEGSRLTVL.

The rearrangement uses TRBV11-2 and TRBJ1-3, with D maybe TRBD1 (6 bases). The CDR3 is made up of 13 amino acids. CDR1 and CDR2 from the germline V gene are SGHAT and FQNNGV. V lost 6 bases and J lost 2, with 8 bases in between. The CDR3 sequence: CASRYRAGNTIYF. CDR3 bases: TGTGCCAGCAGGTACAGGGCTGGAAACACCATATATTTT.

The CDR3 region has the DNA TGCGCCAGCAGCGGAAATAGCGGGAGGCCCGACACAGATACGCAGTATTTT. Its translation: CASSGNSGRPDTDTQYF. V usage is TRBV5-1 and J usage is TRBJ2-3; TRBD2 matches 10 bases. The V segment lost 4 bases and the J segment 2 bases; nucleotides outside the gene matches: 10. The CDR3 length is 17 residues. Germline CDR1 and CDR2: SGHRS and YFSETQ.

In this sample, this clone turned up a few times. This chain links TRBV2 with TRBJ1-2; 7 nucleotides agree with TRBD1. The CDR3 loop spans 15 amino acids. V gave up 6 bases and J gave up 3 bases; unmatched junction bases: 10. Germline-derived CDR1 and CDR2 are SNHLY and FYNNEI. CDR3 bases: TGTGCCAGCAGCCCCGGACAGGTTTATGACTATGGCTACACCTTC. Translation: CASSPGQVYDYGYTF.

This chain uses TRBV7-2 with TRBJ1-2, with 7 bases aligning to TRBD1. This CDR3 is built from 13 residues. Looked up from germline, CDR1 is SGHTA and CDR2 is FQGNSA. V dropped 5 bases and J dropped 7; count of bases not matched to a gene: 7. The CDR3, as DNA: TGTGCCAGCAGCGAAAAGGGGGCACGTGGCTACACCTTC. Residues: CASSEKGARGYTF. The full variable domain, in which reference TRBV7-2 and TRBJ1-2 provide the parts outside the CDR3, is GAGVSQSPSNKVTEKGKDVELRCDPISGHTALYWYRQSLGQGLEFLIYFQGNSAPDKSGLPSDRFSAERTGGSVSTLTIQRTQQEDSAVYLCASSEKGARGYTFGSGTRLTVV.

This sequence joins TRBV28 and TRBJ2-3; tentatively, D is TRBD2 (5 bases). Looked up from germline, CDR1 is MDHEN and CDR2 is SYDVKM. This CDR3 has 11 residues. Between the trimmed V and J ends, which lost 8 bases and 5 bases, there was a span of 8 bases. CDR3 in amino acids: CASRAGDTQYF. For the CDR3, the DNA is TGTGCCAGCCGGGCGGGAGATACGCAGTATTTT.

This clone was counted only a few times. The V gene is TRBV11-2, the J gene TRBJ2-7, with D possibly being TRBD1 (6 bases). This CDR3 is built from 16 residues. Trimming cost V 1 base and J 3 bases, with 16 bases left between them. Germline loops: CDR1 SGHAT, CDR2 FQNNGV. The CDR3: CASSLGAGTLYYEQYF. The CDR3 nucleotides are TGTGCCAGCAGCTTAGGGGCCGGGACATTATACTACGAGCAGTACTTC.

This rearrangement joins TRBV7-9 to TRBJ2-7; TRBD1 aligns across 8 bases. The germline V gene has CDR1 SEHNR and CDR2 FQNEAQ (reference sequence). The length of the CDR3 is 16 residues. Unmatched junction bases numbered 10, after V lost 3 bases and J lost 3 bases. The CDR3 DNA is TGTGCCAGCAGCTTGGACATCGCAGGGGGCTTCTACGAGCAGTACTTC. Translating gives CASSLDIAGGFYEQYF.

This clone appeared a single time. CDR3 region: CASSELATGGEQYF. In DNA, the CDR3 is TGCGCCAGCAGTGAGCTGGCCACCGGGGGCGAGCAGTACTTC. This chain connects TRBV10-2 to TRBJ2-7, with a tentative D call TRBD2 (6 bases). CDR3 length: 14 amino acids. The V gene's germline CDR1 is WSHSY and CDR2 SAAADI. V was shortened by 2 bases and J by 6 bases, with 14 bases between the two germline ends.

The chain has TRBV7-9 and TRBJ1-6; a weak D match, TRBD1 (5 bases). CDR1 and CDR2 (germline): SEHNR, FQNEAQ (reference sequence). The V end lost 5 bases, the J end lost 14 bases, and 13 bases lay between the germline ends. The length of the CDR3 is 12 residues. CDR3 DNA: TGTGCCAGCAGCCCGGGGGGTAGGGCCCTCCACTTT. Its translation is CASSPGGRALHF.

This clone was counted only a few times. The chain employs TRBV15 and TRBJ1-2, with 7 bases fitting TRBD1. The CDR3 totals 12 residues. Trimming at V came to 3 bases and at J to 8 bases, leaving 3 bases not matched to a gene. Germline V gene sequence: CDR1 LNHNV, CDR2 YYDKDF (reference sequence). CDR3 in amino acids: CATSRQGVGYTF. The CDR3 nucleotides read TGTGCCACCAGCAGGCAGGGGGTCGGCTACACCTTC.